A single sample gave rise to the 27 T cell receptor beta chains below, sequenced in a study of blood T cell repertoires in COVID-19. Generated by immunoSEQ multiplex PCR, the TCRdb table keeps only in-frame clones and is missing some. Here the sample spans more than 200,000 clones, about nine tenths being singletons. The sequenced sample was PBMCs or T cells enriched from blood (not recorded which). The receptor source for this set is a man aged 30-40 years in a cohort exposed to, infected with or recovered from COVID-19 (not recorded which).

This chain joins TRBV2 and TRBJ1-1, with 8 bases lining up with TRBD1. Germline assignment: CDR1 SNHLY and CDR2 FYNNEI. CDR3 size: 15 residues. V trimming: 6 bases; J trimming: 3 bases; junction bases outside the gene matches: 9. CDR3 amino acids: CASRPDIQGDTEAFF. The CDR3 DNA reads as TGTGCCAGCAGACCTGATATACAGGGGGACACTGAAGCTTTCTTT.

The table lists this clone with a count of one. The chain couples TRBV19 to TRBJ2-7, with a possible D match to TRBD2 (6 bases). The CDR3 runs to 15 residues. The V end lost 5 bases, the J end lost 0 bases, and 14 bases lay between the germline ends. Germline V CDR1 and CDR2: LNHDA, SQIVND (reference sequence). The chain's CDR3 is CASSSQSGFSYEQYF. CDR3 DNA: TGTGCCAGTAGTTCCCAGAGCGGGTTCTCCTACGAGCAGTACTTC.

The rearrangement uses TRBV19 and TRBJ1-1; no definite D call. V was shortened by 5 bases and J by 5 bases, with 9 bases between the two germline ends. This CDR3 spans 12 amino acids. Germline V gene data show CDR1 as LNHDA and CDR2 as SQIVND (reference sequence). CDR3 amino acids: CASSPGRTEAFF. In DNA form, the CDR3 reads TGTGCCAGTAGTCCAGGCAGGACTGAAGCTTTCTTT.

This chain links TRBV28 with TRBJ1-2, with TRBD1 as a possible D gene (5 bases). The CDR3 totals 13 residues. Trimming stripped 8 bases from V and 6 bases from J, with 16 bases between. Germline-derived CDR1 and CDR2 are MDHEN and SYDVKM. The CDR3 loop is CASVPRTTHGYTF. DNA for the CDR3: TGTGCCAGCGTGCCAAGGACAACCCATGGCTACACCTTC.

Worth noting for this clone: Other DNA variants within this sample encode the same CDR3. This chain connects TRBV11-3 to TRBJ1-1, with D hard to call. Germline assignment: CDR1 SGHNT and CDR2 YENEEA. The V gene lost 1 base and the J gene lost 1 base, with 4 bases spanning the gap. This CDR3 is 13 amino acids long. This CDR3 is CASSLGRNTEAFF. DNA for the CDR3: TGTGCCAGCAGCTTAGGCAGGAACACTGAAGCTTTCTTT.

The V call is TRBV7-3, the J call TRBJ2-7; TRBD2 aligns across 11 bases. Looked up from germline, CDR1 is SGHTA and CDR2 is FQGTGA. CDR3 length equals 18 residues. The V and J ends lost 7 bases and 3 bases, in that order; junction bases with no gene match: 17. The CDR3 sequence is CASTDGRVRLAGSYEQYF. The CDR3 DNA is TGTGCCAGCACCGATGGTCGGGTGCGACTAGCGGGAAGCTACGAGCAGTACTTC.

The J gene is TRBJ1-2, the V gene TRBV25-1; perhaps TRBD1 as D (5 bases). This CDR3 spans 13 amino acids. CDR1 MGHDK and CDR2 SYGVNS come from the germline V gene. V dropped 2 bases and J dropped 6 bases, with 10 bases sitting between them. Here the CDR3 reads CASSEHSRDGYTF. CDR3 DNA: TGTGCCAGCAGTGAACACAGCAGGGATGGCTACACCTTC.

The genes are TRBV28 and TRBJ2-7; perhaps TRBD1 as D (6 bases). Germline-derived CDR1 and CDR2 are MDHEN and SYDVKM. This CDR3 has 16 amino acids. The V end lost 5 bases, the J end lost 0 bases, and 17 bases lay between the germline ends. CDR3 coding DNA: TGTGCCAGCAGTGGTATTGACAGGAAAAGCTCCTACGAGCAGTACTTC. It yields the protein CASSGIDRKSSYEQYF. Together with reference TRBV28 and TRBJ2-7, the CDR3 gives the full variable domain: DVKVTQSSRYLVKRTGEKVFLECVQDMDHENMFWYRQDPGLGLRLIYFSYDVKMKEKGDIPEGYSVSREKKERFSLILESASTNQTSMYLCASSGIDRKSSYEQYFGPGTRLTVT.

The chain couples TRBV6-5 to TRBJ2-7; no clear D. The CDR3 totals 14 residues. Trimming removed 5 bases at V and 0 bases at J, with 11 bases between. Germline V gene sequence: CDR1 MNHEY, CDR2 SVGAGI. The DNA for the CDR3 is TGTGCCAGCAGTAACCGGGTTTTCTCCTACGAGCAGTACTTC. Residues: CASSNRVFSYEQYF.

This chain joins TRBV19 and TRBJ2-4; tentative D call: TRBD2 (5 bases). The germline V gene encodes CDR1 LNHDA and CDR2 SQIVND (reference sequence). V was shortened by 0 bases and J by 8 bases, with 14 bases between the two germline ends. The CDR3 extends over 15 amino acids. This CDR3 is CASSIDPGSADIQYF. The CDR3 DNA is TGTGCCAGTAGTATAGATCCGGGATCAGCGGACATTCAGTACTTC.

In DNA form, the CDR3 reads TGTGCCAGTACCAGCGGGAGCTCCTACGAGCAGTACTTC. Amino acid sequence: CASTSGSSYEQYF. The chain combines TRBV19 with TRBJ2-7; TRBD2 aligns across 8 bases. J lost 0 bases, V lost 7 bases, and 2 bases had no gene match. The length of the CDR3 is 13 residues. CDR1 is LNHDA and CDR2 is SQIVND in the germline V gene (reference sequence).

The chain carries TRBV11-3 and TRBJ2-1; D unresolved. The length of the CDR3 is 15 residues. The V end was cut by 3 bases, the J end by 0 bases, with 9 bases between. Germline V gene lookup returns CDR1 SGHNT and CDR2 YENEEA. CDR3 nucleotides: TGTGCCAGCAGCTTCGCTTTTAGCTCCTACAATGAGCAGTTCTTC. This sequence encodes CASSFAFSSYNEQFF.

This sequence joins TRBV7-2 and TRBJ2-7; D ambiguous. Trimming took off 3 bases at V and 0 bases at J, with 9 bases between the two ends. Germline CDR1 is SGHTA and CDR2 is FQGNSA. The CDR3 sequence is 14 residues long. Here the CDR3 reads CASSFTPSSYEQYF. CDR3 bases: TGTGCCAGCAGCTTTACACCCAGCTCCTACGAGCAGTACTTC.

The chain employs TRBV5-5 and TRBJ2-3; the D is unclear. Germline CDR1 is SGHKS and CDR2 is YYEKEE (reference sequence). This CDR3 has 14 amino acids. V lost 0 bases to trimming and J lost 0 bases, with 5 bases between them. The CDR3 here is CASSLGRSTDTQYF. The CDR3 DNA is TGTGCCAGCAGCTTGGGGCGGAGCACAGATACGCAGTATTTT.

The rearrangement links TRBV6-5 to TRBJ1-5; 10 nucleotides agree with TRBD1. This CDR3 contains 15 residues. V shed 8 bases, J shed 4 bases, and the junction held 8 bases outside the gene matches. Germline V gives CDR1 MNHEY, CDR2 SVGAGI. The CDR3 spells CASAVRQGANQPQHF. CDR3 bases: TGTGCCAGCGCAGTACGACAGGGGGCGAATCAGCCCCAGCATTTT.

The J gene is TRBJ2-3, the V gene TRBV25-1, with 7 bases identical to TRBD1. The V gene end was trimmed by 4 bases and the J gene end by 4 bases; junction bases not matched to a gene: 8. Per the germline V gene, CDR1 is MGHDK and CDR2 is SYGVNS. This CDR3 has 15 residues. The CDR3 DNA reads as TGTGCCAGCAGTGCTTGGACAGGCCAAGCAGATACGCAGTATTTT. Its protein product is CASSAWTGQADTQYF.

The chain carries TRBV7-2 and TRBJ2-3; D is possibly TRBD1 (5 bases). CDR3 length: 15 amino acids. The V gene's germline CDR1 is SGHTA and CDR2 FQGNSA. V lost 1 base, J lost 7 bases, and 15 bases lay in between. The CDR3 is CASSLGWQGPNTQYF. CDR3 DNA: TGTGCCAGCAGCTTAGGATGGCAGGGCCCTAATACGCAGTATTTT.

This clone has just one count. The chain has TRBV2 and TRBJ2-7, with TRBD1 identical over 9 bases. Germline lookup yields CDR1 SNHLY and CDR2 FYNNEI. CDR3 length equals 13 residues. V shed 6 bases and J 7 bases; nucleotides not matched to a gene: 7. The CDR3 loop is CASRKDRGGEQYF. DNA for the CDR3: TGTGCCAGCAGGAAGGACAGGGGCGGTGAGCAGTACTTC.

The rearrangement joins TRBV13 to TRBJ2-1, with TRBD2 matching over 8 bases. The ends lost 5 bases at V and 10 bases at J; junction bases unmatched: 7. Germline V gene data show CDR1 as PRHDT and CDR2 as FYEKMQ (reference sequence). This CDR3 region has 13 residues. DNA of the CDR3: TGTGCCAGCAGCACCGGCACTAGCGGAGAGCAGTTCTTC. Translation gives CASSTGTSGEQFF. The full variable domain, its missing parts supplied by reference TRBV13 and TRBJ2-1, is AAGVIQSPRHLIKEKRETATLKCYPIPRHDTVYWYQQGPGQDPQFLISFYEKMQSDKGSIPDRFSAQQFSDYHSELNMSSLELGDSALYFCASSTGTSGEQFFGPGTRLTVL.

In nucleotides, the CDR3 is TGTGCCAGCAGTTTAATAAGCGGGGGCACTGAAGCTTTCTTT. This gives the protein CASSLISGGTEAFF. The genes are TRBV27 and TRBJ1-1; a weak D match, TRBD1 (5 bases). This CDR3 region has 14 residues. The ends were cut back, 2 bases at V and 4 bases at J, with 11 bases in the middle. CDR1 MNHEY and CDR2 SMNVEV come from the germline V gene (reference sequence).

This clone was seen just once. The J gene is TRBJ2-7, the V gene TRBV7-2; possibly TRBD2 for D (5 bases). Germline CDR1 SGHTA, CDR2 FQGNSA. The ends were cut back, 6 bases at V and 2 bases at J, with 17 bases in the middle. The CDR3 has 15 amino acids. The CDR3 reads CASSPGMGITYEQYF. As DNA, the CDR3 is TGTGCCAGCAGTCCGGGAATGGGGATCACCTACGAGCAGTACTTC.

The CDR3 DNA follows: TGTGCCAGCAGTGAAAAAGGGGGGGTCACTGAAGCTTTCTTT. Protein product: CASSEKGGVTEAFF. The chain joins TRBV6-4 to TRBJ1-1; tentatively, D is TRBD1 (6 bases). The CDR3 has 14 amino acids. Germline V lookup: CDR1 MRHNA, CDR2 SNTAGT. V dropped 3 bases and J dropped 4 bases, with 12 bases sitting between them.

The rearrangement links TRBV20-1 to TRBJ1-2; D remains unclear. Germline values: CDR1 DFQATT, CDR2 SNEGSKA (reference sequence). The CDR3 runs 10 residues. Trimming took off 6 bases at V and 5 bases at J, with 7 bases between the two ends. DNA of the CDR3: TGCAGTGCATTCGAGTATGGCTACACCTTC. Protein product: CSAFEYGYTF.

The chain couples TRBV4-3 to TRBJ1-4; 12 positions match TRBD1. Germline CDR1 is LGHNA and CDR2 is YSLEER. This CDR3 region has 16 residues. The J segment lost 7 bases and the V segment lost 3 bases, leaving 6 bases of the junction unmatched. The CDR3 loop is CASSQERDRGLEKLFF. CDR3 nucleotides: TGCGCCAGCAGCCAGGAACGGGACAGGGGGCTTGAAAAACTGTTTTTT.

The rearrangement joins TRBV3-1 (or the pseudogene TRBV3-2) to TRBJ1-2; a weak D match, TRBD1 (5 bases). The CDR3 extends over 13 amino acids. The germline gives CDR1 LGHDT, CDR2 YNNKEL (reference sequence). V was clipped by 5 bases and J by 8 bases, with 15 bases between them. CDR3 sequence (DNA): TGTGCCAGCAGCTTGCTTCAGGGCTACGGCTACACCTTC. Translating it yields CASSLLQGYGYTF.

This chain links TRBV28 with TRBJ1-2, with D hard to call. V was cut by 7 bases and J by 2 bases, with 14 bases left in between. From germline, CDR1 is MDHEN and CDR2 SYDVKM. This CDR3 spans 14 amino acids. CDR3 sequence: CASNYGGRNYGYTF. The CDR3 bases are TGTGCCAGCAACTACGGAGGACGGAACTATGGCTACACCTTC.

The CDR3 protein is CASSPRLLPGDEQFF. The CDR3, as DNA: TGTGCCAGCAGCCCTCGACTACTTCCCGGCGATGAGCAGTTCTTC. This chain connects TRBV9 to TRBJ2-1, with D possibly being TRBD2 (5 bases). CDR1 SGDLS and CDR2 YYNGEE come from the germline V gene. The CDR3 sequence is 15 residues long. The V end was cut by 4 bases, the J end by 8 bases, with 19 bases between.